These 29 T cell receptor beta chains share one sample of origin, sequenced in a study of chemoradiotherapy in HPV16-positive cancers. Profiled with immunoSEQ multiplex PCR; TCRdb holds only in-frame clones, not every one. The data show 55,000 to 85,000 clones, 88% seen once. The sequencing here drew on blood, taken from a patient who underwent chemoradiotherapy. These receptors were taken from a human donor with HPV-associated anogenital cancer.

The genes are TRBV14 and TRBJ2-3, with 10 positions matching TRBD2. Trimming at V came to 6 bases and at J to 0 bases, leaving 6 bases not matched to a gene. This CDR3 spans 16 amino acids. Germline CDR1 reads SGHDN; CDR2 reads FVKESK. The CDR3 reads CASSRMGLASTDTQYF. CDR3 DNA sequence: TGTGCCAGCAGTCGCATGGGACTAGCGAGCACAGATACGCAGTATTTT. Complete variable domain (other parts from reference TRBV14 and TRBJ2-3): EAGVTQFPSHSVIEKGQTVTLRCDPISGHDNLYWYRRVMGKEIKFLLHFVKESKQDESGMPNNRFLAERTGGTYSTLKVQPAELEDSGVYFCASSRMGLASTDTQYFGPGTRLTVL.

The chain links TRBV19 to TRBJ1-1; D might be TRBD1 (5 bases). Germline V gene sequence: CDR1 LNHDA, CDR2 SQIVND (reference sequence). This CDR3 comprises 15 residues. V was trimmed by 3 bases and J by 4 bases, leaving 15 bases between them. The CDR3 reads CASSIQGPSGTEAFF. CDR3 sequence (DNA): TGTGCCAGTAGTATCCAGGGACCATCGGGCACTGAAGCTTTCTTT.

V usage is TRBV27 and J usage is TRBJ2-3; either TRBD1 or TRBD2 may fit D (5 bases each). The germline V gene encodes CDR1 MNHEY and CDR2 SMNVEV (reference sequence). V lost 1 base to trimming and J lost 0 bases, with 8 bases between them. This CDR3 is built from 15 residues. The CDR3 nucleotides are TGTGCCAGCAGTTTATACCGGGACAGCACAGATACGCAGTATTTT. Encoded protein: CASSLYRDSTDTQYF.

The chain uses TRBV18 and TRBJ1-5; no firm D call. Germline V CDR1 and CDR2: KGHSH, LQKENI. Trimming shortened V by 2 bases and J by 5 bases, and 13 bases separated the two germline ends. The CDR3 runs 15 residues. CDR3 nucleotide sequence: TGTGCCAGCTCACCATCGGGAGGATCATATCAGCCCCAGCATTTT. Translated: CASSPSGGSYQPQHF.

This clone has just a few counts. J is TRBJ1-2 and V is TRBV28; D uncertain. Germline V gene lookup returns CDR1 MDHEN and CDR2 SYDVKM. Trimming removed 0 bases at V and 6 bases at J, with 5 bases between. This CDR3 contains 12 residues. The CDR3 loop reads CASSLWGNGYTF. The CDR3, as DNA: TGTGCCAGCAGTTTATGGGGTAATGGCTACACCTTC.

The V and J genes are TRBV7-2 and TRBJ1-5; possible D gene TRBD1, 5 bases. Trimming cost V 5 bases and J 5 bases, with 13 bases left between them. The germline V gene encodes CDR1 SGHTA and CDR2 FQGNSA. The CDR3 consists of 14 residues. The chain's CDR3 is CASSRRGGDQPQHF. CDR3 DNA: TGTGCCAGCAGCCGTAGGGGAGGGGATCAGCCCCAGCATTTT.

Comments on this clone: The same CDR3 also results from other DNA sequences found in this sample. The V and J genes are TRBV27 and TRBJ1-5; D gene uncertain. The germline CDR1 and CDR2 sequences are MNHEY and SMNVEV (reference sequence). The CDR3 extends over 16 amino acids. The V end was cut by 0 bases, the J end by 6 bases, with 15 bases between. CDR3 sequence reads: CASSLSSANPPQPQHF. CDR3 nucleotides: TGTGCCAGCAGTTTATCGTCGGCAAATCCTCCTCAGCCCCAGCATTTT.

V gene TRBV5-4 combines with J gene TRBJ1-1; no definite D call. Germline V CDR1 and CDR2: SGHNT, YYREEE (reference sequence). The ends were cut back, 4 bases at V and 2 bases at J, with 9 bases in the middle. The CDR3 extends over 13 amino acids. The CDR3 bases are TGTGCCAGCAGCGACCGCCAAAACACTGAAGCTTTCTTT. Protein: CASSDRQNTEAFF.

The gene calls are TRBV11-2 and TRBJ1-1, with D perhaps TRBD1 (5 bases). V was clipped by 3 bases and J by 2 bases, with 13 bases between them. The germline gives CDR1 SGHAT, CDR2 FQNNGV. CDR3 size: 15 residues. This chain's CDR3 is CASSLGQAFNTEAFF. Here the CDR3 DNA reads TGTGCCAGCAGCTTGGGGCAGGCTTTTAACACTGAAGCTTTCTTT.

The rearrangement joins TRBV18 to TRBJ1-5; D not resolved. Trimming took off 5 bases at V and 1 base at J, with 12 bases between the two ends. The CDR3 consists of 15 residues. From germline, CDR1 is KGHSH and CDR2 LQKENI. CDR3 sequence reads: CASSIGGLSNQPQHF. The CDR3 nucleotides read TGTGCCAGCTCAATTGGAGGGTTGAGCAATCAGCCCCAGCATTTT.

This clone has only one observation. The chain links TRBV19 to TRBJ1-1, with D uncertain. The V and J ends lost 6 bases and 0 bases respectively, with 14 bases between them. CDR3 length: 15 residues. The germline V gene encodes CDR1 LNHDA and CDR2 SQIVND (reference sequence). CDR3 sequence reads: CASSRTDVMNTEAFF. CDR3 DNA: TGTGCCAGTAGCCGCACAGACGTCATGAACACTGAAGCTTTCTTT.

The chain links TRBV5-6 to TRBJ1-1; 7 bases align to TRBD1. Germline CDR1 is SGHDT and CDR2 is YYEEEE. The junction had 5 bases not matched to a gene; V was cut back by 4 bases and J by 11 bases. The CDR3 sequence is 11 residues long. CDR3 DNA: TGTGCCAGCAGCGGCGACAGGGTTGCTTTCTTT. Translated: CASSGDRVAFF. Supplemented by reference TRBV5-6 and TRBJ1-1, the full variable domain reads DAGVTQSPTHLIKTRGQQVTLRCSPKSGHDTVSWYQQALGQGPQFIFQYYEEEERQRGNFPDRFSGHQFPNYSSELNVNALLLGDSALYLCASSGDRVAFFGQGTRLTVV.

The chain uses TRBV5-1 and TRBJ2-5; perhaps TRBD2 as D (5 bases). The CDR3 loop spans 12 amino acids. Looked up from germline, CDR1 is SGHRS and CDR2 is YFSETQ. In DNA, the CDR3 is TGCGCTAGAGGGTACAGTCAAGAGACCCAGTACTTC. Translating gives CARGYSQETQYF. Drawing the rest from reference TRBV5-1 and TRBJ2-5, the complete variable domain is KAGVTQTPRYLIKTRGQQVTLSCSPISGHRSVSWYQQTPGQGLQFLFEYFSETQRNKGNFPGRFSGRQFSNSRSEMNVSTLELGDSALYLCARGYSQETQYFGPGTRLLVL.

V and J are TRBV7-3 and TRBJ1-1; possibly TRBD1 for D (6 bases). Trimming removed 0 bases from V and 1 base from J, with 9 bases in between. CDR3 size: 15 residues. Germline V gene sequence: CDR1 SGHTA, CDR2 FQGTGA. This chain's CDR3 is CASSLTGAANTEAFF. The CDR3 DNA follows: TGTGCCAGCAGCTTAACGGGGGCTGCGAACACTGAAGCTTTCTTT. The variable domain in full, with the rest retrieved from reference TRBV7-3 and TRBJ1-1, is GAGVSQTPSNKVTEKGKYVELRCDPISGHTALYWYRQSLGQGPEFLIYFQGTGAADDSGLPNDRFFAVRPEGSVSTLKIQRTERGDSAVYLCASSLTGAANTEAFFGQGTRLTVV.

Concerning this clone itself: Mismatch with germline at one junction end may stem from a read error. The rearrangement uses TRBV7-7 and TRBJ2-1; no definite D call. Germline loops: CDR1 SSHAT, CDR2 FNYEAQ (reference sequence). The CDR3 is 13 amino acids. CDR3 protein: CASSSDSYNEQFF. The CDR3 DNA is TGTGCTAGCAGCTCCGACTCCTACAATGAGCAGTTCTTC.

This chain uses TRBV18 with TRBJ2-7; 8 nucleotides match TRBD1. This CDR3 region has 14 residues. V trimming: 2 bases; J trimming: 2 bases; junction bases outside the gene matches: 2. Looked up from germline, CDR1 is KGHSH and CDR2 is LQKENI. CDR3 region: CASSPEQGAYEQYF. The DNA for the CDR3 is TGTGCCAGCTCACCAGAACAGGGGGCCTACGAGCAGTACTTC.

The chain recombines TRBV28 with TRBJ1-1; 8 bases map to TRBD1. The germline V gene encodes CDR1 MDHEN and CDR2 SYDVKM. V lost 1 base, J lost 8 bases, and 6 bases stayed unmatched. The CDR3 spans 14 residues. CDR3 nucleotide sequence: TGTGCCAGCAGTTTATCGGCTGACAGGGGCGAAGCTTTCTTT. It translates to CASSLSADRGEAFF. Filled out from reference TRBV28 and TRBJ1-1, the complete variable domain reads DVKVTQSSRYLVKRTGEKVFLECVQDMDHENMFWYRQDPGLGLRLIYFSYDVKMKEKGDIPEGYSVSREKKERFSLILESASTNQTSMYLCASSLSADRGEAFFGQGTRLTVV.

This chain uses TRBV18 with TRBJ2-7; no firm D call. The germline gives CDR1 KGHSH, CDR2 LQKENI. The CDR3 runs 14 residues. V lost 6 bases, J lost 7 bases, and 19 bases lay in between. DNA for the CDR3: TGTGCCAGCTCCAGATACCTAAACGCGTGGGAGCAGTACTTC. This translates into CASSRYLNAWEQYF.

This chain uses TRBV5-6 with TRBJ1-1; no clear D. The ends were cut back, 1 base at V and 4 bases at J, with 14 bases in the middle. CDR3 length: 15 amino acids. Germline V gene data show CDR1 as SGHDT and CDR2 as YYEEEE. The CDR3 loop reads CASSLSGDLGTEAFF. The CDR3 region has the DNA TGTGCCAGCAGCTTGTCGGGCGACTTGGGCACTGAAGCTTTCTTT.

CDR3: CASSFLVSRGGSGNTIYF. CDR3 bases: TGTGCCAGCAGTTTCTTGGTGTCGCGGGGAGGCTCTGGAAACACCATATATTTT. This chain connects TRBV11-2 to TRBJ1-3; D uncertain. The ends were cut back, 6 bases at V and 0 bases at J, with 21 bases in the middle. This CDR3 is 18 amino acids long. Germline V gene lookup returns CDR1 SGHAT and CDR2 FQNNGV.

The V call is TRBV19, the J call TRBJ1-1; D ambiguous. The length of the CDR3 is 14 residues. Germline loops: CDR1 LNHDA, CDR2 SQIVND (reference sequence). Trimming left V 6 bases short and J 1 base short, with 12 bases between. CDR3 sequence: CASSLTEWNTEAFF. The CDR3 nucleotides are TGTGCCAGTAGCTTAACGGAATGGAACACTGAAGCTTTCTTT.

The CDR3 nucleotides are TGTGCTAGTGGGCGGGGAGGCACTGAAGCTTTCTTT. Amino acids: CASGRGGTEAFF. The chain carries TRBV12-5 and TRBJ1-1, with D unclear. CDR3 size: 12 residues. Germline CDR1 and CDR2: LGHNT and FRNRAP. V dropped 6 bases and J dropped 4 bases, with 9 bases sitting between them.

This clone was observed once. The V and J genes are TRBV6-1 and TRBJ1-2; D may be TRBD1 (5 bases). The CDR3 consists of 14 residues. Germline assignment: CDR1 MNHNS and CDR2 SASEGT. V lost 0 bases and J 4 bases, leaving 9 bases between the germline ends. The DNA of the CDR3 is TGTGCCAGCAGTGAAGCAGGGGCAGCCTATGGCTACACCTTC. Translated: CASSEAGAAYGYTF.

V usage is TRBV29-1 and J usage is TRBJ1-1; D remains unclear. Germline lookup yields CDR1 SQVTM and CDR2 ANQGSEA. The germline V and J ends were trimmed by 6 bases and 1 base, with 6 bases remaining between them. This CDR3 comprises 11 residues. The CDR3 DNA is TGCAGCGTCCACAAGAACACTGAAGCTTTCTTT. Translated, it gives CSVHKNTEAFF.

About this clone itself: The junction does not match germline at one end; this may be a read error. The chain carries TRBV7-7 and TRBJ2-2; a weak D match, TRBD1 (5 bases). This CDR3 comprises 15 residues. Germline V gives CDR1 SSHAT, CDR2 FNYEAQ (reference sequence). The CDR3: CASSLIAGRTGELFF. DNA for the CDR3: TGTGCTAGCAGCTTAATTGCAGGGCGCACCGGGGAGCTGTTTTTT.

V usage is TRBV27 and J usage is TRBJ2-2; 9 positions match TRBD1. Losses at the gene ends were 9 bases for V and 3 bases for J; bases not matched to a gene: 5. The CDR3 spans 14 residues. Germline CDR1 MNHEY, CDR2 SMNVEV (reference sequence). The CDR3 nucleotides are TGTGCCAGAGGACAGGGGTCGGACACCGGGGAGCTGTTTTTT. Its protein is CARGQGSDTGELFF.

This sequence joins TRBV6-5 and TRBJ2-7; the D call may be TRBD1 or TRBD2 (5 bases each). Between the trimmed V and J ends, which lost 7 bases and 4 bases, there was a span of 11 bases. The V gene's germline CDR1 is MNHEY and CDR2 SVGAGI. The length of the CDR3 is 12 residues. In DNA, the CDR3 is TGTGCCAGCATGGGGGATGCTTACGAGCAGTACTTC. The encoded protein is CASMGDAYEQYF.

The chain links TRBV2 to TRBJ2-1; 8 nucleotides agree with TRBD1. The CDR3 extends over 14 amino acids. CDR1 and CDR2 (germline): SNHLY, FYNNEI. Germline trimming cut 7 bases from V and 5 bases from J; bases unmatched to any gene: 7. Here the CDR3 DNA reads TGTGCCAGCACCAGGGACAGGTGGAACAATGAGCAGTTCTTC. The encoded protein is CASTRDRWNNEQFF.

The V gene is TRBV7-9, the J gene TRBJ2-7; 10 nucleotides line up with TRBD1. This CDR3 is 15 amino acids long. The V segment lost 6 bases and the J segment 3 bases; nucleotides outside the gene matches: 8. CDR1 is SEHNR and CDR2 is FQNEAQ in the germline V gene (reference sequence). The CDR3 coding sequence is TGTGCCAGCAGACGTCCCGGGACAGGGGTCTACGAGCAGTACTTC. This encodes CASRRPGTGVYEQYF.